These 31 T cell receptor beta chains were sequenced from one sample in a study of CD8 T cells in ankylosing spondylitis (TCRdb year 2017). Broad study findings and their caveats: Blood from ankylosing spondylitis patients appeared to be characterized by a TCR beta motif made up of several highly homologous amino acid variants.

No antigen has been identified for these receptors. Library preparation used 5' RACE. The instrument was an Illumina HiSeq 2500. TCRdb ran its own pipeline on the public reads, namely fastp trimming at Q25 and MiXCR clone calling, and kept in-frame beta chains. Entries that share a CDR3 protein sequence are merged under the most common genes and DNA. A total of approximately 140,000 distinct CDR3 sequences appear in this sample, roughly 18% of them only once. The top ten clones comprise about 30% of the sample. The sample comprised blood, either unsorted or a sorted T cell fraction (not recorded which). These receptor sequences come from a male donor with ankylosing spondylitis.

In this sample, this clonotype turned up a few times. The rearrangement uses TRBV13 and TRBJ2-2; D remains unclear. This CDR3 is built from 15 residues. V was trimmed by 4 bases and J by 3 bases, leaving 12 bases between them. The V gene's germline CDR1 is PRHDT and CDR2 FYEKMQ (reference sequence). The CDR3 bases are TGTGCCAGCAGCTCCTCCCGCTTGTACACCGGGGAGCTGTTTTTT. Translating it yields CASSSSRLYTGELFF.

This clonotype came up a few times. J is TRBJ2-7 and V is TRBV6-5; no reliable D call. This CDR3 has 15 amino acids. Deletions cut 0 bases from V and 4 bases from J, with 13 bases between. Germline V gives CDR1 MNHEY, CDR2 SVGAGI. CDR3 protein: CASSYSPTGSYEQYF. CDR3 in DNA: TGTGCCAGCAGTTACTCCCCCACGGGCTCTTACGAGCAGTACTTC.

This clonotype was seen a few times. This chain uses TRBV12-3 or TRBV12-4 with TRBJ2-1, with D possibly being TRBD2 (7 bases). V was clipped by 2 bases and J by 10 bases, with 12 bases between them. The CDR3 covers 13 residues. The CDR3: CASSLMRGLEQFF. The DNA of the CDR3 is TGTGCCAGCAGTTTAATGCGGGGGCTGGAGCAGTTCTTC.

This clonotype was seen only a few times. The rearrangement joins TRBV9 to TRBJ1-1; possibly TRBD1 for D (5 bases). Trimming pared 4 bases from V and 1 base from J, leaving 11 bases between. Germline-derived CDR1 and CDR2 are SGDLS and YYNGEE. This CDR3 spans 14 amino acids. CDR3 sequence (DNA): TGTGCCAGCAGCCTTGGTACAGGGAACACTGAAGCTTTCTTT. Amino acids: CASSLGTGNTEAFF.

The CDR3 DNA follows: TGCGCCAGCAGCTTGACAGGGGCTAGCAATCAGCCCCAGCATTTT. This sequence encodes CASSLTGASNQPQHF. This rearrangement joins TRBV5-1 to TRBJ1-5; 7 bases line up with TRBD1. CDR3 length: 15 amino acids. CDR1 and CDR2 (germline): SGHRS, YFSETQ. V dropped 1 base and J dropped 0; count of bases not matched to a gene: 1.

The CDR3, as DNA: TGTGCCAGCAGTCTCCGGGGCGGGAGCTCCTACGAGCAGTACTTC. This encodes CASSLRGGSSYEQYF. This rearrangement joins TRBV27 to TRBJ2-7, with 7 bases that match TRBD2. The CDR3 loop spans 15 amino acids. Trimming cost V 5 bases and J 0 bases; bases outside gene matches: 7. Germline CDR1 and CDR2: MNHEY and SMNVEV (reference sequence).

This clonotype was seen only a few times. The V call is TRBV28, the J call TRBJ1-5; D not resolved. Germline V lookup: CDR1 MDHEN, CDR2 SYDVKM. This CDR3 contains 16 residues. Trimming removed 3 bases at V and 5 bases at J, with 17 bases between. The CDR3 DNA is TGTGCCAGCAGTTTTTACGGCGGGCCGCCGTATCAGCCCCAGCATTTT. This translates into CASSFYGGPPYQPQHF.

This clonotype has more than one count but fewer than ten. The chain is built from TRBV11-1 and TRBJ1-1; 8 bases line up with TRBD1. The CDR3 length is 18 residues. The trim removed 2 bases at V and 2 bases at J, leaving 13 bases unmatched. The germline V gene encodes CDR1 SGHAT and CDR2 FQDESV (reference sequence). CDR3 sequence: CASSLNLEQGGSNTEAFF. CDR3 coding DNA: TGTGCCAGCAGCTTAAATCTGGAACAGGGGGGGTCTAACACTGAAGCTTTCTTT.

This clonotype was detected a few times. The DNA for the CDR3 is TGTGCCAGCAGCTTAGCTCGGGGGGCCCTCTCCTACGAGCAGTACTTC. This gives the protein CASSLARGALSYEQYF. The chain carries TRBV7-2 and TRBJ2-7; tentative D call: TRBD2 (7 bases). Germline loops: CDR1 SGHTA, CDR2 FQGNSA. CDR3 length: 16 amino acids. V gave up 0 bases and J gave up 0 bases, with 12 bases separating them.

By share of the sample, this clonotype is medium-sized. The rearrangement joins TRBV19 to TRBJ2-2; D remains unclear. The CDR3 runs to 14 residues. Germline V gene lookup returns CDR1 LNHDA and CDR2 SQIVND (reference sequence). The V end was cut by 3 bases, the J end by 2 bases, with 7 bases between. The CDR3 bases are TGTGCCAGTAGTATGCTCCTTAACACCGGGGAGCTGTTTTTT. It encodes CASSMLLNTGELFF.

This clonotype came up many times. The chain uses TRBV4-2 and TRBJ1-3; D gene uncertain. In germline, CDR1 is LGHNA, CDR2 YNFKEQ. The CDR3 totals 17 residues. The V end was cut by 3 bases, the J end by 0 bases, with 15 bases between. The CDR3 here is CASSHLPSAYSGNTIYF. The CDR3 DNA reads TGTGCCAGCAGCCACCTCCCATCCGCATACTCTGGAAACACCATATATTTT.

The CDR3 DNA reads TGTGCCAGCAGTTTTAGTCAGGGTTATTCACCCCTCCACTTT. Translating it yields CASSFSQGYSPLHF. V and J are TRBV12-3 or TRBV12-4 and TRBJ1-6; possibly TRBD1 for D (5 bases). The length of the CDR3 is 14 residues. V lost 3 bases to trimming and J lost 8 bases, with 11 bases between them.

There are a few counts of this clonotype. The chain has TRBV27 and TRBJ2-7; no clear D. Germline CDR1 reads MNHEY; CDR2 reads SMNVEV (reference sequence). The length of the CDR3 is 13 residues. Trimming stripped 2 bases from V and 2 bases from J, with 7 bases between. CDR3 loop: CASSLGSPYEQYF. The CDR3 DNA reads TGTGCCAGCAGTTTAGGTTCCCCCTACGAGCAGTACTTC.

This clonotype was recorded a few times. One end of the junction is discordant with germline, which a read error may explain. The J gene is TRBJ2-6, the V gene TRBV14; D is uncertain. The CDR3 consists of 15 residues. Germline lookup yields CDR1 SGHDN and CDR2 FVKESK. The DNA of the CDR3 is TGTGCCAGCAGTCAAGACCGGTACTTGGCCAACGTCCTGACTTTC. The encoded protein is CASSQDRYLANVLTF.

At least ten counts were recorded for this clonotype. The rearrangement joins TRBV29-1 to TRBJ2-1; TRBD2 might be the D (5 bases). The germline V and J ends were trimmed by 6 bases and 3 bases, with 9 bases remaining between them. CDR3 length: 12 amino acids. Germline V gene lookup returns CDR1 SQVTM and CDR2 ANQGSEA. Written as DNA, the CDR3 is TGCAGCGTGGAGGCCCTCTACAATGAGCAGTTCTTC. Protein product: CSVEALYNEQFF.

This clonotype was seen more than once but under ten times. This chain links TRBV29-1 with TRBJ2-1; 9 nucleotides line up with TRBD2. Germline V gene sequence: CDR1 SQVTM, CDR2 ANQGSEA. After removal of 1 base from V and 7 bases from J, the junction contained 5 bases not matched to a gene. The CDR3 has 14 amino acids. CDR3 loop: CSVEGTSAGNEQFF. Written as DNA, the CDR3 is TGCAGCGTTGAAGGGACTAGCGCTGGGAATGAGCAGTTCTTC.

The rearrangement joins TRBV27 to TRBJ2-4, with 9 nucleotides matching TRBD2. CDR3 length equals 13 residues. J gave up 14 bases and V 3 bases, and 8 bases lay outside the gene matches. Germline V CDR1 and CDR2: MNHEY, SMNVEV (reference sequence). The CDR3 DNA follows: TGTGCCAGCAGTTTCCGCATAGCGGGGGAAAAGTACTTC. Amino acids: CASSFRIAGEKYF.

The V call is TRBV25-1, the J call TRBJ2-7; TRBD2 agrees at 8 bases. The CDR3 extends over 14 amino acids. CDR1 MGHDK and CDR2 SYGVNS come from the germline V gene. CDR3 DNA: TGTGCTGCGGCTAGCGGGCAAAATACCTACGAGCAGTACTTC. It codes for CAAASGQNTYEQYF.

This clonotype was observed a handful of times. V and J are TRBV7-9 and TRBJ2-5; no firm D call. V lost 6 bases, J lost 7 bases, and 15 bases lay in between. Germline V gene lookup returns CDR1 SEHNR and CDR2 FQNEAQ (reference sequence). The CDR3 is 13 residues long. The DNA for the CDR3 is TGTGCCAGCAGTACCGGGCAGGATAGGACCCAGTACTTC. Amino acids: CASSTGQDRTQYF.

This clonotype has at least ten counts. V and J are TRBV4-3 and TRBJ2-1, with TRBD1 as a possible D gene (5 bases). The germline V gene encodes CDR1 LGHNA and CDR2 YSLEER. The CDR3 totals 12 residues. The ends were cut back, 4 bases at V and 9 bases at J, with 10 bases in the middle. Here the CDR3 reads CASSPGLGEQFF. CDR3 DNA: TGCGCCAGCAGCCCAGGGCTCGGTGAGCAGTTCTTC.

This clonotype was seen at least ten times. V is TRBV27 and J is TRBJ2-1, with 14 bases aligning to TRBD2. The V segment lost 5 bases and the J segment 5 bases; nucleotides outside the gene matches: 2. The CDR3 has 15 amino acids. From germline, CDR1 is MNHEY and CDR2 SMNVEV (reference sequence). This CDR3 reads CASSRGLAGDNEQFF. The DNA for the CDR3 is TGTGCCAGCAGTCGGGGACTAGCGGGAGACAATGAGCAGTTCTTC.

This clonotype has only a few counts. The chain employs TRBV6-1 and TRBJ1-5; weak D call: TRBD1 (5 bases). This CDR3 has 15 amino acids. V was shortened by 4 bases and J by 3 bases, with 13 bases between the two germline ends. Looked up from germline, CDR1 is MNHNS and CDR2 is SASEGT. CDR3 nucleotides: TGTGCCAGCAGTGGGTATGACAGAATCAATCAGCCCCAGCATTTT. This translates into CASSGYDRINQPQHF.

This chain uses TRBV20-1 with TRBJ2-7, with D unresolved. Germline V gene sequence: CDR1 DFQATT, CDR2 SNEGSKA (reference sequence). V lost 0 bases, J lost 5 bases, and 11 bases lay in between. The CDR3 contains 13 residues. The CDR3 reads CSAREVDRDEQYF. The CDR3 DNA reads TGCAGTGCTAGAGAGGTAGATCGGGACGAGCAGTACTTC.

This chain joins TRBV29-1 and TRBJ2-5; D possibly corresponds to TRBD1 (5 bases). V was clipped by 6 bases and J by 5 bases, with 10 bases between them. The CDR3 totals 11 residues. The germline gives CDR1 SQVTM, CDR2 ANQGSEA. The CDR3 sequence: CSVPQVETQYF. CDR3 coding DNA: TGCAGCGTACCACAGGTCGAGACCCAGTACTTC. The complete variable domain, with remaining parts taken from reference TRBV29-1 and TRBJ2-5, reads SAVISQKPSRDICQRGTSLTIQCQVDSQVTMMFWYRQQPGQSLTLIATANQGSEATYESGFVIDKFPISRPNLTFSTLTVSNMSPEDSSIYLCSVPQVETQYFGPGTRLLVL.

The chain joins TRBV7-3 to TRBJ2-5, with 14 bases identical to TRBD2. The V gene's germline CDR1 is SGHTA and CDR2 FQGTGA. The CDR3 loop spans 16 amino acids. V gave up 5 bases and J gave up 5 bases; unmatched junction bases: 7. CDR3 nucleotide sequence: TGTGCCAGCAGCAAGGGACTAGCGGGAGTCGGGGAGACCCAGTACTTC. Protein: CASSKGLAGVGETQYF.

This clonotype was found a few times. V is TRBV7-9 and J is TRBJ2-1, with 10 nucleotides matching TRBD2. This CDR3 has 15 amino acids. V shed 5 bases and J 6 bases; nucleotides not matched to a gene: 7. Looked up from germline, CDR1 is SEHNR and CDR2 is FQNEAQ (reference sequence). CDR3 bases: TGTGCCAGCAGCCCGATCACTAGCGGGACCAATGAGCAGTTCTTC. This sequence encodes CASSPITSGTNEQFF.

This clonotype came up a few times. The chain is built from TRBV25-1 and TRBJ2-3; D may be TRBD1 (5 bases). The CDR3 is 17 residues long. V was clipped by 4 bases and J by 0 bases, with 17 bases between them. In germline, CDR1 is MGHDK, CDR2 SYGVNS. In nucleotides, the CDR3 is TGTGCCAGCAGTGGCCCCTCAGAAGGGGCTAGCACAGATACGCAGTATTTT. It yields the protein CASSGPSEGASTDTQYF. Full variable domain (rest looked up from reference TRBV25-1 and TRBJ2-3): EADIYQTPRYLVIGTGKKITLECSQTMGHDKMYWYQQDPGMELHLIHYSYGVNSTEKGDLSSESTVSRIRTEHFPLTLESARPSHTSQYLCASSGPSEGASTDTQYFGPGTRLTVL.

This clonotype turned up a few times. The V gene is TRBV12-3 or TRBV12-4, the J gene TRBJ2-1, with D unclear. The CDR3 spans 14 residues. Trimming cost V 4 bases and J 8 bases, with 15 bases left between them. The CDR3, as DNA: TGTGCCAGCAGTTCCGGGCTCCTGACCCATGAGCAGTTCTTC. Protein sequence: CASSSGLLTHEQFF.

V is TRBV7-9 and J is TRBJ2-7; D unclear. The V and J ends lost 1 base and 0 bases respectively, with 10 bases between them. From germline, CDR1 is SEHNR and CDR2 FQNEAQ (reference sequence). The CDR3 loop spans 15 amino acids. The DNA for the CDR3 is TGTGCCAGCAGCTTAGTCGAAAGGGCCTCCTACGAGCAGTACTTC. Its protein is CASSLVERASYEQYF.

The J gene is TRBJ2-1, the V gene TRBV7-7; 9 nucleotides agree with TRBD1. This CDR3 has 17 residues. Germline V CDR1 and CDR2: SSHAT, FNYEAQ (reference sequence). V gave up 3 bases and J gave up 0 bases; unmatched junction bases: 6. This chain's CDR3 is CASSLGQGSNSYNEQFF. As DNA, the CDR3 is TGTGCCAGCAGCTTGGGACAGGGAAGCAACTCCTACAATGAGCAGTTCTTC.

A note on this clonotype: Relative to the germline gene, one junction end is altered; a read error may explain this. V and J are TRBV5-4 and TRBJ2-3; D is uncertain. The CDR3 extends over 8 amino acids. Germline V gene data show CDR1 as SGHNT and CDR2 as YYREEE (reference sequence). CDR3 residues: CASSPLVF. Written as DNA, the CDR3 is TGTGCCAGCAGCCCATTGGTTTTT. The variable domain in full, completed from reference TRBV5-4 and TRBJ2-3, reads ETGVTQSPTHLIKTRGQQVTLRCSSQSGHNTVSWYQQALGQGPQFIFQYYREEENGRGNFPPRFSGLQFPNYSSELNVNALELDDSALYLCASSPLVFGPGTRLTVL.